What follows are 23 T cell receptor beta chains derived from one specimen sequenced in a study of early stage breast cancer tumors. Assay used: immunoSEQ multiplex PCR; TCRdb lists only in-frame clones, some missing. This sample has around 28,000 clones; 50% to 75% occur once, and the top ten carry around 8%. Sequencing used breast tumor tissue. These receptors all come from a person in their fifties or sixties with breast cancer.

The V call is TRBV27, the J call TRBJ1-1; the D is unclear. Germline V gives CDR1 MNHEY, CDR2 SMNVEV (reference sequence). The CDR3 covers 13 residues. The V end was cut by 2 bases, the J end by 1 base, with 5 bases between. CDR3 coding DNA: TGTGCCAGCAGTTTAGGCAGGAACACTGAAGCTTTCTTT. This sequence encodes CASSLGRNTEAFF.

V usage is TRBV19 and J usage is TRBJ1-4; D uncertain. The CDR3 has 15 amino acids. Germline CDR1 and CDR2: LNHDA and SQIVND (reference sequence). The V gene lost 8 bases and the J gene lost 0 bases, with 13 bases spanning the gap. CDR3 nucleotides: TGTGCCAGTGGGATTCGGACCACAACTAATGAAAAACTGTTTTTT. As protein: CASGIRTTTNEKLFF.

V and J are TRBV27 and TRBJ2-7, with D perhaps matching TRBD2 (5 bases). The germline CDR1 and CDR2 sequences are MNHEY and SMNVEV (reference sequence). Between the trimmed V and J ends, which lost 2 bases and 2 bases, there was a span of 13 bases. This CDR3 is built from 15 residues. The CDR3, as DNA: TGTGCCAGCAGTTTAAGTTCAGCGGTAACCTACGAGCAGTACTTC. Translation gives CASSLSSAVTYEQYF.

The chain combines TRBV10-3 with TRBJ1-2; the match to TRBD1 covers 8 bases. Trimming removed 2 bases from V and 6 bases from J; junction bases left unmatched: 8. Germline V gene sequence: CDR1 ENHRY, CDR2 SYGVKD. The CDR3 loop spans 15 amino acids. CDR3 in amino acids: CAISEREAGGHGYTF. The CDR3 nucleotides read TGTGCCATCAGTGAGCGAGAGGCAGGGGGCCATGGCTACACCTTC.

The CDR3 here is CASSYRTEADEAFF. CDR3 nucleotide sequence: TGTGCCAGCAGTTACAGGACAGAGGCCGATGAAGCTTTCTTT. This chain joins TRBV6-5 and TRBJ1-1; D is possibly TRBD1 (6 bases). Germline assignment: CDR1 MNHEY and CDR2 SVGAGI. The V gene lost 2 bases and the J gene lost 7 bases, with 14 bases spanning the gap. The CDR3 totals 14 residues.

This clone was recorded a few times. The chain has TRBV7-6 and TRBJ2-3, with D maybe TRBD1 (5 bases). The CDR3 is 15 amino acids. CDR1 and CDR2 (germline): SGHVS, FNYEAQ. Trimming cost V 1 base and J 3 bases, with 11 bases left between them. The CDR3 region is CASSLGGRATDTQYF. CDR3 coding DNA: TGTGCCAGCAGCTTAGGCGGCAGGGCGACAGATACGCAGTATTTT.

This chain uses TRBV7-6 with TRBJ1-2; a weak D match, TRBD1 (5 bases). The CDR3 contains 15 residues. V gave up 5 bases and J gave up 6 bases, with 19 bases separating them. Germline V gene lookup returns CDR1 SGHVS and CDR2 FNYEAQ. The CDR3 DNA reads TGTGCCAGCAGCCTACCGCGACAGCGGGCTGATGGCTACACCTTC. Protein product: CASSLPRQRADGYTF.

The chain links TRBV5-6 to TRBJ1-1, with TRBD1 matching over 7 bases. V lost 4 bases to trimming and J lost 1 base; unmatched junction nucleotides: 10. CDR3 length equals 16 residues. CDR1 and CDR2 (germline): SGHDT, YYEEEE. The CDR3: CASSTYRGGKNTEAFF. The CDR3, as DNA: TGTGCCAGCAGCACGTACAGGGGTGGCAAGAACACTGAAGCTTTCTTT.

This clone was picked up a small number of times. This chain joins TRBV7-3 and TRBJ2-3; D is undetermined. The germline V gene has CDR1 SGHTA and CDR2 FQGTGA. Deletions cut 5 bases from V and 0 bases from J, with 9 bases between. The length of the CDR3 is 14 residues. This CDR3 is CASSLGPSTDTQYF. The CDR3 region has the DNA TGTGCCAGCAGCCTAGGGCCTAGCACAGATACGCAGTATTTT.

The chain recombines TRBV27 with TRBJ2-1; 7 bases align to TRBD2. Trimming removed 4 bases from V and 6 bases from J; junction bases left unmatched: 6. The CDR3 extends over 14 amino acids. Germline V CDR1 and CDR2: MNHEY, SMNVEV (reference sequence). CDR3 coding DNA: TGTGCCAGCAGTTCCCGACTAGCAAGCAATGAGCAGTTCTTC. Protein sequence: CASSSRLASNEQFF.

The CDR3 region is CASSLRPSGRGNEQFF. The CDR3 nucleotides are TGTGCCAGCAGCTTGCGCCCTAGCGGGAGAGGGAATGAGCAGTTCTTC. V usage is TRBV5-4 and J usage is TRBJ2-1, with 10 bases that match TRBD2. V shed 1 base, J shed 7 bases, and the junction held 8 bases outside the gene matches. Germline values: CDR1 SGHNT, CDR2 YYREEE (reference sequence). CDR3 length: 16 residues.

The V and J genes are TRBV28 and TRBJ2-6; D gene ambiguous. There are 18 residues in the CDR3. V dropped 1 base and J dropped 0 bases, with 13 bases sitting between them. Germline V gives CDR1 MDHEN, CDR2 SYDVKM. The CDR3 protein is CASSLSPGRDSGANVLTF. The CDR3 DNA reads as TGTGCCAGCAGTTTATCCCCCGGCCGAGACTCTGGGGCCAACGTCCTGACTTTC.

The rearrangement joins TRBV2 to TRBJ1-2; perhaps TRBD1 as D (6 bases). V was trimmed by 7 bases and J by 13 bases, leaving 25 bases between them. CDR1 and CDR2 (germline): SNHLY, FYNNEI. The CDR3 extends over 14 amino acids. CDR3 bases: TGTGCCAGCAACGAGCGCCAGGGGCCCTTTCTTATCACCTTC. It encodes CASNERQGPFLITF.

There are a few counts of this clone. The chain links TRBV5-1 to TRBJ1-1, with no clear D. There are 13 residues in the CDR3. Germline assignment: CDR1 SGHRS and CDR2 YFSETQ. The V gene lost 6 bases and the J gene lost 2 bases, with 11 bases spanning the gap. CDR3: CASKEAVNTEAFF. The CDR3 bases are TGCGCCAGCAAAGAGGCGGTTAACACTGAAGCTTTCTTT.

The CDR3 here is CASSIVAHSNQPQHF. CDR3 coding DNA: TGTGCCAGTAGTATAGTTGCACATAGCAATCAGCCCCAGCATTTT. The rearrangement uses TRBV19 and TRBJ1-5; D gene ambiguous. This CDR3 has 15 residues. Looked up from germline, CDR1 is LNHDA and CDR2 is SQIVND (reference sequence). V shed 1 base and J shed 0 bases, with 7 bases lying between them.

This clone has more than one count but fewer than ten. The gene calls are TRBV5-1 and TRBJ1-5; perhaps TRBD1 as D (6 bases). From germline, CDR1 is SGHRS and CDR2 YFSETQ. The V end was cut by 0 bases, the J end by 5 bases, with 18 bases between. The CDR3 contains 17 residues. The CDR3 bases are TGCGCCAGCAGCTTGGTACCTCGGACAGCCAGCGATCAGCCCCAGCATTTT. Translating gives CASSLVPRTASDQPQHF.

The chain carries TRBV9 and TRBJ1-3, with 9 bases aligning to TRBD1. CDR1 and CDR2 from the germline V gene are SGDLS and YYNGEE. The CDR3 covers 16 residues. Unmatched junction bases numbered 2, after V lost 0 bases and J lost 1 base. In nucleotides, the CDR3 is TGTGCCAGCAGCGTAGGGACAGGGGTTTCTGGAAACACCATATATTTT. This translates into CASSVGTGVSGNTIYF.

J is TRBJ2-3 and V is TRBV5-8, with 11 bases lining up with TRBD2. V lost 4 bases, J lost 3 bases, and 7 bases stayed unmatched. The CDR3 is made up of 16 amino acids. Germline V gene sequence: CDR1 SGHTS, CDR2 YDEGEE. The CDR3 DNA is TGTGCCAGCAGCGGAGGGACTAGCGGTTATACAGATACGCAGTATTTT. Translating gives CASSGGTSGYTDTQYF.

V usage is TRBV30 and J usage is TRBJ2-7; 10 bases fit TRBD1. The CDR3 is made up of 15 amino acids. After removal of 1 base from V and 5 bases from J, the junction contained 8 bases not matched to a gene. Germline-derived CDR1 and CDR2 are GTSNPN and SVGIG (reference sequence). Written as DNA, the CDR3 is TGTGCCTGGAGTGGGGGCGGGACAGGGGCAGACGAGCAGTACTTC. It yields the protein CAWSGGGTGADEQYF.

Worth noting for this clone: This may be a read error, as it is one base from a much larger clone. The chain joins TRBV7-2 to TRBJ1-3, with D possibly being TRBD1 (5 bases). Per germline, CDR1 SGHTA and CDR2 FQGNSA. V lost 3 bases and J 0 bases, leaving 6 bases between the germline ends. The CDR3 covers 14 residues. The CDR3 loop is CASSLDNSGNTIYF. DNA for the CDR3: TGTGCCAGCAGCTTGGACAACTCTGGAAACACCATATATTTT.

This clone was found a few times. The CDR3 sequence: CASRPLVQGGRTDTQYF. CDR3 DNA: TGTGCCAGCAGACCCCTCGTGCAGGGCGGCCGCACAGATACGCAGTATTTT. V usage is TRBV27 and J usage is TRBJ2-3; weak D call: TRBD1 (5 bases). CDR3 length: 17 residues. The germline CDR1 and CDR2 sequences are MNHEY and SMNVEV (reference sequence). V lost 6 bases to trimming and J lost 1 base, with 20 bases between them.

This clone is categorized as medium-sized. The V gene is TRBV7-3, the J gene TRBJ2-2; 8 bases are a match to TRBD2. The CDR3 contains 16 residues. The J segment lost 3 bases and the V segment lost 5 bases, leaving 8 bases of the junction unmatched. The germline gives CDR1 SGHTA, CDR2 FQGTGA. The CDR3 sequence is CASSTTGGGYTGELFF. CDR3 DNA: TGTGCCAGCAGCACTACCGGGGGGGGTTACACCGGGGAGCTGTTTTTT.

A few counts support this clone. Other DNA sequences within the sample encode an identical CDR3. J is TRBJ1-5 and V is TRBV30; possible D gene TRBD1, 6 bases. V lost 0 bases, J lost 2 bases, and 8 bases lay in between. Germline loops: CDR1 GTSNPN, CDR2 SVGIG (reference sequence). The CDR3 consists of 14 residues. The DNA of the CDR3 is TGTGCCTGGAGTGTACAGGGCGGCAATCAGCCCCAGCATTTT. This translates into CAWSVQGGNQPQHF.